A single sample gave rise to the 28 T cell receptor beta chains below, sequenced in a study of blood T cells in healthy people across ages. Together with a sample-barcoded 5' primer, a J-beta primer mix was included in a second PCR lasting roughly 6 to 12 cycles. TCRdb fed the 5' RACE reads into MiXCR, producing one record per CDR3 protein. The data hold hundreds of thousands of distinct CDR3 sequences, with around 20% observed a single time. Sequencing was performed on blood. The receptors were gathered from a man between 65 and 85 years old in good health.

This clonotype occurred a few times. The V gene is TRBV21-1, the J gene TRBJ1-5; no DNA check was done on the table's D call, TRBD1. TRBV21-1 is tagged as a pseudogene. The CDR3 spans 17 residues. This CDR3 is CASSKVRGQGEDQPQHF. CDR3 nucleotide sequence: TGTGCCAGCAGCAAAGTAAGAGGACAGGGGGAAGATCAGCCCCAGCATTTT.

This clonotype was recorded a few times. The V and J genes are TRBV24-1 and TRBJ2-2, with unresolved D. The CDR3 length is 11 residues. Trimming took 5 bases from V and 7 from J, leaving 4 bases between them. From germline, CDR1 is KGHDR and CDR2 SFDVKD. This chain's CDR3 is CATSVGGELFF. The CDR3, as DNA: TGTGCCACCAGTGTTGGCGGGGAGCTGTTTTTT.

The chain uses TRBV21-1 and TRBJ2-5; the table's D call, TRBD2, was not checked against the DNA. The end of the DNA fits TRBJ2-7 better, so the J call may be wrong. TRBV21-1 is designated a pseudogene. The CDR3 extends over 13 amino acids. The CDR3 here is CASSKGWGDEQYF. The CDR3 region has the DNA TGTGCCAGCAGCAAAGGCTGGGGAGACGAGCAGTACTTC.

The chain joins TRBV5-1 to TRBJ2-3; 8 bases are a match to TRBD2. Germline V gene sequence: CDR1 SGHRS, CDR2 YFSETQ. The V gene end was trimmed by 1 base and the J gene end by 3 bases; junction bases not matched to a gene: 4. The CDR3 length is 15 residues. CDR3 region: CASSLQSSGTDTQYF. The CDR3 DNA is TGCGCCAGCAGCTTGCAGTCTAGCGGGACAGATACGCAGTATTTT.

As regards this clonotype: Lacking the conserved final phenylalanine or tryptophan, this CDR3 likely reflects a read error. The V and J genes are TRBV14 and TRBJ2-1; 11 nucleotides line up with TRBD2. J lost 5 bases, V lost 4 bases, and 10 bases had no gene match. Germline assignment: CDR1 SGHDN and CDR2 FVKESK. The CDR3 loop spans 17 amino acids. Written as DNA, the CDR3 is TGTGCCAGCAGCCTATTACAGTGGGGACTAGCGGACAATGAGCAGTTCCTC. It is translated as CASSLLQWGLADNEQFL.

This clonotype was seen at least ten times. This chain links TRBV27 with TRBJ2-5, with 8 bases matching TRBD1. The CDR3 extends over 15 amino acids. Germline V gene lookup returns CDR1 MNHEY and CDR2 SMNVEV (reference sequence). The J segment lost 2 bases and the V segment lost 5 bases, leaving 7 bases of the junction unmatched. The CDR3 here is CASSPWTGSQETQYF. In DNA, the CDR3 is TGTGCCAGCAGTCCCTGGACAGGGTCGCAAGAGACCCAGTACTTC.

This clonotype was seen a handful of times. The rearrangement links TRBV9 to TRBJ2-3; possible D gene TRBD2, 7 bases. V was pared by 2 bases and J by 4 bases, with 14 bases between. There are 15 residues in the CDR3. The V gene's germline CDR1 is SGDLS and CDR2 YYNGEE. CDR3 protein: CASSVWGGAADTQYF. CDR3 coding DNA: TGTGCCAGCAGCGTTTGGGGGGGCGCGGCAGATACGCAGTATTTT.

This chain connects TRBV28 to TRBJ2-7, with D maybe TRBD2 (5 bases). CDR1 MDHEN and CDR2 SYDVKM come from the germline V gene. V was pared by 6 bases and J by 1 base, with 10 bases between. CDR3 length: 13 residues. The CDR3 DNA is TGTGCCAGCAGGTCGACTACTTCCTACGAGCAGTACTTC. It translates to CASRSTTSYEQYF.

V gene TRBV5-1 combines with J gene TRBJ2-2, with TRBD1 as a possible D gene (5 bases). V was pared by 0 bases and J by 5 bases, with 11 bases between. This CDR3 contains 15 residues. The germline gives CDR1 SGHRS, CDR2 YFSETQ. CDR3 residues: CASSLVAPGTGELFF. The CDR3 DNA sequence: TGCGCCAGCAGCTTGGTAGCCCCAGGGACCGGGGAGCTGTTTTTT. The full variable domain, its missing parts supplied by reference TRBV5-1 and TRBJ2-2, is KAGVTQTPRYLIKTRGQQVTLSCSPISGHRSVSWYQQTPGQGLQFLFEYFSETQRNKGNFPGRFSGRQFSNSRSEMNVSTLELGDSALYLCASSLVAPGTGELFFGEGSRLTVL.

This clonotype was counted only a few times. The CDR3 DNA reads as TGTGCCAGCAGCTTAGAGTCCGGGGAGCTGTTTTTT. It is translated as CASSLESGELFF. The chain links TRBV7-2 to TRBJ2-2; D is undetermined. The germline gives CDR1 SGHTA, CDR2 FQGNSA. Trimming took off 1 base at V and 6 bases at J, with 3 bases between the two ends. The CDR3 has 12 residues. Looking up the rest from reference TRBV7-2 and TRBJ2-2 gives the full variable domain: GAGVSQSPSNKVTEKGKDVELRCDPISGHTALYWYRQSLGQGLEFLIYFQGNSAPDKSGLPSDRFSAERTGGSVSTLTIQRTQQEDSAVYLCASSLESGELFFGEGSRLTVL.

The chain joins TRBV20-1 to TRBJ2-7; 10 bases map to TRBD2. The germline V gene has CDR1 DFQATT and CDR2 SNEGSKA (reference sequence). The CDR3 covers 14 residues. V lost 8 bases, J lost 3 bases, and 10 bases stayed unmatched. CDR3 bases: TGCAGTATAACCCCTAGCGGGGGATTCTACGAGCAGTACTTC. It translates to CSITPSGGFYEQYF.

The genes are TRBV29-1 and TRBJ2-7; D is possibly TRBD2 (6 bases). CDR3 length equals 13 residues. CDR1 SQVTM and CDR2 ANQGSEA come from the germline V gene. Trimming took 7 bases from V and 7 from J, leaving 20 bases between them. DNA for the CDR3: TGCAGCGCCGGGACTTCCGGTTTGATGGAGCAGTACTTC. Protein: CSAGTSGLMEQYF.

CDR3 nucleotides: TGTGCCAGCAGTTTAGCGCTTGGGGGAGGGCCGGGCTCCTACGAGCAGTACTTC. The encoded protein is CASSLALGGGPGSYEQYF. The chain employs TRBV12-3 or TRBV12-4 and TRBJ2-7; 7 bases are shared with TRBD2. This CDR3 is built from 18 residues. The V segment lost 0 bases and the J segment 0 bases; nucleotides outside the gene matches: 11.

The chain couples TRBV18 to TRBJ2-5; D remains unclear. V lost 5 bases, J lost 4 bases, and 11 bases lay in between. The germline CDR1 and CDR2 sequences are KGHSH and LQKENI. This CDR3 spans 13 amino acids. CDR3 sequence reads: CASSEQFSETQYF. The CDR3 coding sequence is TGTGCCAGCTCAGAGCAATTTTCAGAGACCCAGTACTTC.

This clonotype has a handful of counts. J is TRBJ1-4 and V is TRBV5-1; possibly TRBD1 for D (6 bases). Germline CDR1 is SGHRS and CDR2 is YFSETQ. The CDR3 is 15 residues long. The V gene lost 0 bases and the J gene lost 5 bases, with 11 bases spanning the gap. CDR3 amino acids: CASSLEGVANEKLFF. CDR3 DNA sequence: TGCGCCAGCAGCTTGGAGGGGGTGGCGAATGAAAAACTGTTTTTT. Together with reference TRBV5-1 and TRBJ1-4, the CDR3 gives the full variable domain: KAGVTQTPRYLIKTRGQQVTLSCSPISGHRSVSWYQQTPGQGLQFLFEYFSETQRNKGNFPGRFSGRQFSNSRSEMNVSTLELGDSALYLCASSLEGVANEKLFFGSGTQLSVL.

This rearrangement joins TRBV24-1 to TRBJ2-1, with 7 bases lining up with TRBD2. The CDR3 totals 16 residues. Looked up from germline, CDR1 is KGHDR and CDR2 is SFDVKD. Germline trimming cut 0 bases from V and 4 bases from J; bases unmatched to any gene: 5. For the CDR3, the DNA is TGTGCCACCAGTGATTTGGGTGGCGGGAGTTACAATGAGCAGTTCTTC. This codes for CATSDLGGGSYNEQFF.

The V call is TRBV5-5, the J call TRBJ2-7; 7 bases agree with TRBD1. The V gene's germline CDR1 is SGHKS and CDR2 YYEKEE (reference sequence). This CDR3 is built from 15 residues. The J segment lost 1 base and the V segment lost 0 bases, leaving 4 bases of the junction unmatched. In nucleotides, the CDR3 is TGTGCCAGCAGCTTGGTACAGGGGAGATCCTACGAGCAGTACTTC. Residues: CASSLVQGRSYEQYF.

This clonotype appeared a few times. This chain uses TRBV5-1 with TRBJ2-5; no firm D call. Germline-derived CDR1 and CDR2 are SGHRS and YFSETQ. CDR3 length: 14 residues. The germline V and J ends were trimmed by 0 bases and 2 bases, with 8 bases remaining between them. The CDR3 loop reads CASSLGMRQETQYF. The CDR3 bases are TGCGCCAGCAGCTTGGGGATGCGGCAAGAGACCCAGTACTTC.

This clonotype was recorded a few times. The rearrangement joins TRBV6-2 or TRBV6-3 to TRBJ2-1; 9 bases align to TRBD2. Germline CDR1 MNHEY, CDR2 SVGEGT. V gave up 8 bases and J gave up 1 base; unmatched junction bases: 6. This CDR3 has 15 residues. CDR3 DNA: TGTGCCAGCGCCAAGACTAGCGGATCCTACAATGAGCAGTTCTTC. Residues: CASAKTSGSYNEQFF.

Details on this clonotype: One end of the junction fails to match germline, which may point to a read error. The CDR3 DNA sequence: TGTGCCAGTAGTTTGACCACAGGGGGCTCCTACAATGAGCAGTTCTTC. Its translation: CASSLTTGGSYNEQFF. The chain combines TRBV6-5 with TRBJ2-1; 8 nucleotides line up with TRBD1. CDR3 size: 16 residues. Germline CDR1 MNHEY, CDR2 SVGAGI.

Remarks on this clonotype: A read error may be the cause here, since a much bigger clone is one base away. The chain couples TRBV4-1 to TRBJ2-5; 11 bases are a match to TRBD2. Germline V gene lookup returns CDR1 MGHRA and CDR2 YSYEKL. The CDR3 has 14 residues. CDR3 in amino acids: CASGTSGFQETRYF. The CDR3 nucleotides are TGCGCCAGCGGGACTAGCGGCTTCCAAGAGACCCGGTACTTC.

V is TRBV7-3 and J is TRBJ2-5; 7 positions match TRBD1. CDR1 is SGHTA and CDR2 is FQGTGA in the germline V gene. The CDR3 has 13 amino acids. The V and J ends lost 5 bases and 4 bases, in that order; junction bases with no gene match: 4. CDR3 sequence reads: CASSPRTGETQYF. The DNA of the CDR3 is TGTGCCAGCAGCCCCCGGACAGGAGAGACCCAGTACTTC.

This rearrangement joins TRBV30 to TRBJ2-1; 11 bases fit TRBD2. Germline CDR1 and CDR2: GTSNPN and SVGIG (reference sequence). This CDR3 is built from 18 residues. V gave up 3 bases and J gave up 5 bases; unmatched junction bases: 15. CDR3: CAWSLSGVAGGTHNEQFF. The CDR3 DNA reads as TGTGCCTGGAGCCTCAGCGGGGTAGCGGGAGGGACTCACAATGAGCAGTTCTTC.

This chain joins TRBV27 and TRBJ2-7, with 10 positions matching TRBD2. The CDR3 is made up of 14 amino acids. Germline V lookup: CDR1 MNHEY, CDR2 SMNVEV (reference sequence). Germline trimming cut 6 bases from V and 2 bases from J; bases unmatched to any gene: 4. The CDR3 nucleotides read TGTGCCAGCAGGGGACTAGCGAATCCCTACGAGCAGTACTTC. As protein: CASRGLANPYEQYF.

Only a few counts were recorded for this clonotype. One end of the junction does not line up with germline, which may come from a read error. This chain joins TRBV4-1 and TRBJ2-4; 7 nucleotides match TRBD1. The CDR3 runs to 14 residues. Germline V gives CDR1 MGHRA, CDR2 YSYEKL. The CDR3 sequence: CAGSQQGAKNIQYF. The CDR3 bases are TGCGCCGGCAGCCAACAGGGGGCCAAAAACATTCAGTACTTC.

This chain uses TRBV10-3 with TRBJ2-1, with 8 bases that match TRBD2. V gave up 2 bases and J gave up 6 bases; unmatched junction bases: 6. Germline V gene data show CDR1 as ENHRY and CDR2 as SYGVKD. The CDR3 sequence is 15 residues long. This CDR3 is CAISESSGNPNEQFF. The DNA of the CDR3 is TGTGCCATCAGTGAGAGTAGCGGGAACCCCAATGAGCAGTTCTTC.

The V call is TRBV2, the J call TRBJ1-2, with D hard to call. Germline CDR1 and CDR2: SNHLY and FYNNEI. This CDR3 contains 12 residues. V gave up 8 bases and J gave up 2 bases, with 9 bases separating them. The CDR3 loop is CASLGGNYGYTF. The CDR3 region has the DNA TGTGCCAGCCTAGGAGGGAACTATGGCTACACCTTC.

This clonotype appeared a few times. The chain carries TRBV5-6 and TRBJ1-2; D is perhaps TRBD1 (6 bases). The germline V and J ends were trimmed by 7 bases and 3 bases, with 13 bases remaining between them. Looked up from germline, CDR1 is SGHDT and CDR2 is YYEEEE. This CDR3 has 13 residues. The CDR3: CASHLGGDYGYTF. DNA for the CDR3: TGTGCCAGCCACCTCGGGGGCGACTATGGCTACACCTTC.